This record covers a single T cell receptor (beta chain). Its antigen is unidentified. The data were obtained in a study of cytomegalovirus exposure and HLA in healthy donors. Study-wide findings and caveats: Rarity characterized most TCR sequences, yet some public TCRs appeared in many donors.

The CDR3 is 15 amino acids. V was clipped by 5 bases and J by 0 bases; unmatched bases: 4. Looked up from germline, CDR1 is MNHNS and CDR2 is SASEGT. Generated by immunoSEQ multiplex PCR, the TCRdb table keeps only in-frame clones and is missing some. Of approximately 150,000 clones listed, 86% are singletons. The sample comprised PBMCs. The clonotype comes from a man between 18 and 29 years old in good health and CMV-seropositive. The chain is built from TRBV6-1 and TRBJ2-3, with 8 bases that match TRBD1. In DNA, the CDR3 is TGTGCCAGCAGTCGGGACAGGCTGAGCACAGATACGCAGTATTTT. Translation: CASSRDRLSTDTQYF.